The entry below describes one TCR beta chain. This sample stems from a study of blood T cell repertoires in COVID-19. TCRdb's copy holds only in-frame clones and misses some; the assay was immunoSEQ multiplex PCR. The table lists roughly 350,000 clones, 85% of them singletons. This TCR was sampled from a woman under 30 with acute or convalescent COVID-19. Sequenced: peripheral blood.

The CDR3 DNA sequence: TGTGCCACCAGTGATTTTGACAGTTTTAGCACAGATACGCAGTATTTT. Amino acid sequence: CATSDFDSFSTDTQYF. This chain uses TRBV24-1 with TRBJ2-3, with a weak D call TRBD1 (5 bases). CDR1 and CDR2 from the germline V gene are KGHDR and SFDVKD. Trimming took off 1 base at V and 0 bases at J, with 10 bases between the two ends. This CDR3 is 16 amino acids long.